The source of this TCR beta chain is a study of graft-versus-host responses after intestinal transplantation. The V gene's germline CDR1 is SGHRS and CDR2 YFSETQ. V gave up 3 bases and J gave up 7 bases; unmatched junction bases: 5. This CDR3 contains 14 residues. General study points: Ileal or blood samples showed some GvH clones first, and such clones were also found in recipient marrow. Early post-transplant HvG declines showed an association with peak circulating GvH clone levels.

Measured with immunoSEQ multiplex PCR; TCRdb has only the in-frame clones, and not every one. The table has about 120,000 clones, about nine tenths seen once; the top ten hold roughly 0.2%. Notes on this clone: What it binds is not known.

The sample here was unstimulated CD4+ T cells sorted from spleen or lymph node cells, taken before intestinal transplant. The TCR originated in a human donor who received an intestinal transplant. The rearrangement uses TRBV5-1 and TRBJ1-4; 8 bases are a match to TRBD1. CDR3 bases: TGCGCCAGCAGCTCCAGGGGGCTTGGTGAAAAACTGTTTTTT. It codes for CASSSRGLGEKLFF.